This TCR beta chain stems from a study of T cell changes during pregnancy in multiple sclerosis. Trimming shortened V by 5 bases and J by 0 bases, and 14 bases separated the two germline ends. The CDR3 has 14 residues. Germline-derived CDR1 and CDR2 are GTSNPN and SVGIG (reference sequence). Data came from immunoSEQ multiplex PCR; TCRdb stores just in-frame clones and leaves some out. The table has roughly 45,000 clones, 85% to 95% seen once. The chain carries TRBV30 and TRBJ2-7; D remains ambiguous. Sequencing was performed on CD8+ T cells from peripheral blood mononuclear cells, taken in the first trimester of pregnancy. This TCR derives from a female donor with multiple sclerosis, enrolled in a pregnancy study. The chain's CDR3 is CAWGLGRLSYEQYF. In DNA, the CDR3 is TGTGCCTGGGGTCTGGGCCGCCTCTCCTACGAGCAGTACTTC.